The rows below give T cell receptor beta chains drawn from one sample of a study of cytomegalovirus exposure and HLA in healthy donors. Repertoires were generated with immunoSEQ multiplex PCR, while TCRdb's copy carries only in-frame clones and drops some. The sample yields approximately 120,000 clones, over 65% seen once. The sequenced sample was PBMCs. The receptors stem from a female donor in good health and CMV-seronegative. The CDR3 runs from the conserved cysteine through the conserved F or W. D genes are given only for firm matches. For some rows the clone size is stated as once, few or many, or as a class when expanded; others skip it.

clone_size	v_call	j_call	d_call	cdr3_aa	cdr3_nt
.	TRBV9	TRBJ2-3	.	CASSASSTLPSTDTQYF	TGTGCCAGCAGCGCCTCCTCCACTCTACCTAGCACAGATACGCAGTATTTT
.	TRBV7-9	TRBJ2-3	.	CSSSRLADTQYF	TGTTCCAGCAGCCGACTAGCAGATACGCAGTATTTT
.	TRBV5-4	TRBJ1-1	.	CASSGRVGTEAFF	TGTGCCAGCAGCGGGCGCGTTGGCACTGAAGCTTTCTTT
.	TRBV9	TRBJ2-1	.	CASSVAGEYNEQFF	TGTGCCAGCAGCGTAGCGGGGGAGTATAATGAGCAGTTCTTC
.	TRBV7-6	TRBJ1-1	TRBD1	CASSHTGGLGTEAFF	TGTGCCAGCAGCCACACAGGGGGCTTGGGCACTGAAGCTTTCTTT
.	TRBV6-6	TRBJ2-3	.	CASSLPGGTDTQYF	TGTGCCAGCAGTCTTCCCGGGGGCACAGATACGCAGTATTTT
.	TRBV9	TRBJ2-7	TRBD1	CASSVGGTGGNEQYF	TGTGCCAGCAGCGTAGGGGGGACAGGGGGTAACGAGCAGTACTTC
once	TRBV5-4	TRBJ1-4	TRBD1	CASSMDRGNEKLFF	TGTGCCAGCAGCATGGACAGGGGCAATGAAAAACTGTTTTTT
few	TRBV4-2	TRBJ1-1	.	CASSQEAKGRGAFF	TGTGCCAGCAGCCAGGAGGCTAAGGGCCGGGGAGCTTTCTTT
.	TRBV9	TRBJ2-2	.	CASSPTGMPGELFF	TGTGCCAGCAGCCCCACAGGGATGCCCGGGGAGCTGTTTTTT
.	TRBV5-1	TRBJ1-1	.	CASSLKAGTGDTEAFF	TGCGCCAGCAGCTTGAAGGCAGGGACTGGGGACACTGAAGCTTTCTTT
.	TRBV9	TRBJ2-1	TRBD2	CASSVDSGAPYNEQFF	TGTGCCAGCAGCGTCGATAGCGGGGCTCCCTACAATGAGCAGTTCTTC
.	TRBV5-8	TRBJ2-1	TRBD1	CASSLAKGAHINEQFF	TGTGCCAGCAGCTTGGCTAAGGGGGCTCATATAAATGAGCAGTTCTTC
.	TRBV5-4	TRBJ2-7	.	CASSLTRGNEQYF	TGTGCCAGCAGCTTGACGCGGGGTAACGAGCAGTACTTC
.	TRBV11-2	TRBJ2-1	TRBD2	CASSLGGTSNEQFF	TGTGCCAGCAGCTTAGGAGGGACTAGCAATGAGCAGTTCTTC
.	TRBV6-1	TRBJ1-5	.	CASSEAPSVQPQHF	TGTGCCAGCAGTGAAGCCCCTTCCGTTCAGCCCCAGCATTTT
.	TRBV5-5	TRBJ2-1	.	CASSLGGWSSSYNEQFF	TGTGCCAGCAGCTTGGGCGGGTGGAGCAGCTCCTACAATGAGCAGTTCTTC
.	TRBV5-1	TRBJ2-3	.	CASSFDPYGGPPSTDTQYF	TGCGCCAGCAGCTTTGACCCCTACGGGGGACCCCCAAGCACAGATACGCAGTATTTT
.	TRBV2	TRBJ1-1	.	CASSDAFVAFF	TGTGCCAGCAGTGATGCGTTTGTAGCTTTCTTT
.	TRBV5-4	TRBJ1-1	.	CASSLGGGGTEAFF	TGTGCCAGCAGCTTGGGTGGGGGGGGCACTGAAGCTTTCTTT
.	TRBV2	TRBJ2-5	.	CASRGRETQYF	TGTGCCAGCAGGGGGCGAGAGACCCAGTACTTC
medium-sized	TRBV6-1	TRBJ1-1	.	CASSDEVTEAFF	TGTGCCAGCAGTGACGAGGTCACTGAAGCTTTCTTT
.	TRBV15	TRBJ1-1	.	CATSRVRIGGTEAFF	TGTGCCACCAGCAGAGTCCGTATCGGAGGCACTGAAGCTTTCTTT
.	TRBV2	TRBJ2-1	.	CASSRGLSHNEQFF	TGTGCCAGCAGCCGTGGACTTTCCCACAATGAGCAGTTCTTC
.	TRBV14	TRBJ2-3	.	CASSPRSVPDTQYF	TGTGCCAGCAGCCCCAGATCTGTTCCAGATACGCAGTATTTT
.	TRBV7-7	TRBJ2-1	.	CASSRTDNEQFF	TGTGCTAGCAGCCGGACAGACAATGAGCAGTTCTTC
.	TRBV30	TRBJ2-6	.	CAWSVPQGANVLTF	TGTGCCTGGAGTGTACCCCAGGGGGCCAACGTCCTGACTTTC
.	TRBV6-5	TRBJ2-2	.	CASSSTNTGELFF	TGTGCCAGCAGTTCAACGAATACCGGGGAGCTGTTCTTT